This paragraph covers one T cell receptor (beta chain) sequence. Its specificity is not known. PCR primers comprised 60 Vbeta and 13 Jbeta primers. Clones were sequenced by immunoSEQ multiplex PCR, and TCRdb holds only the in-frame ones, with some missing. The profile shows about 180,000 clones, around three quarters of them singletons. Trimming took off 4 bases at V and 2 bases at J, with 17 bases between the two ends. The CDR3 sequence is 16 residues long. Germline CDR1 reads SGHTS; CDR2 reads YDEGEE. This sample is part of a study of cytomegalovirus exposure and HLA in healthy donors. Notes on the study in general: The listing of some 170 TCR beta chains classed them as cytomegalovirus-associated.

The sample taken for sequencing was PBMCs. The chain combines TRBV5-8 with TRBJ2-3; a possible D gene is TRBD1 (6 bases). This receptor was identified in a woman aged 50 to 60 in good health and CMV-seropositive. Here the CDR3 DNA reads TGTGCCAGCAGCCTAAACTCGGGACATACCACAGATACGCAGTATTTT. It translates to CASSLNSGHTTDTQYF.